This entry lists 22 T cell receptor beta chains sequenced from one sample in a study of T cells in Graves' hyperthyroidism and ophthalmopathy (dated by TCRdb to about 2019). Receptors were amplified or captured by multiplex PCR. Sequencing instrument: Illumina HiSeq 2000. The TCR beta CDR3 regions were amplified from RNA transcripts. A first-round RT-PCR of the TCR CDR3 used the HTBI primer set with the Qiagen OneStep RT-PCR kit. TCRdb passed the public sequencing reads through fastp at Q25 and MiXCR, retaining productive beta sequences. Rows matching on CDR3 protein sequence are summarized as one entry with the most common DNA and genes. The sample table contains about 530,000 distinct CDR3 sequences; only one count was recorded for roughly 17% of them. The top ten clonotypes cover around 17% of the sample. The sequenced sample consisted of blood. Every receptor here comes from a woman aged 18-29 years with Graves' ophthalmopathy.

The CDR3 region has the DNA TGTGCCAGCAGTGTTGAGTGGGGGGGGCAAGATACGCAGTATTTT. Amino acids: CASSVEWGGQDTQYF. The chain links TRBV6-1 to TRBJ2-3; tentatively, D is TRBD2 (7 bases). CDR3 length: 15 amino acids. In germline, CDR1 is MNHNS, CDR2 SASEGT. Trimming stripped 4 bases from V and 5 bases from J, with 16 bases between.

This clonotype turned up a few times. The chain carries TRBV7-9 and TRBJ2-2; 13 bases align to TRBD2. CDR3 length: 19 amino acids. Germline CDR1 and CDR2: SEHNR and FQNEAQ (reference sequence). Trimming cost V 2 bases and J 1 base; bases outside gene matches: 7. Here the CDR3 reads CASSLPGTSGEGNTGELFF. CDR3 bases: TGTGCCAGCAGCTTACCCGGGACTAGCGGGGAGGGGAACACCGGGGAGCTGTTTTTT.

The chain links TRBV29-1 to TRBJ2-7; TRBD1 is a possible D gene (6 bases). V lost 5 bases, J lost 4 bases, and 12 bases lay in between. CDR3 size: 12 residues. Germline V gives CDR1 SQVTM, CDR2 ANQGSEA. CDR3 coding DNA: TGCAGCGTTCGCAGGGGAGAATACGAGCAGTACTTC. Its translation is CSVRRGEYEQYF.

In this sample, this clonotype turned up a few times. The V and J genes are TRBV9 and TRBJ1-1, with D unclear. This CDR3 region has 14 residues. Germline CDR1 SGDLS, CDR2 YYNGEE. V lost 4 bases to trimming and J lost 3 bases, with 13 bases between them. CDR3 residues: CASSPLLGYTEAFF. CDR3 nucleotides: TGTGCCAGCAGCCCCCTCCTAGGGTACACTGAAGCTTTCTTT.

Many counts were recorded for this clonotype. The rearrangement joins TRBV2 to TRBJ2-7; TRBD2 agrees at 8 bases. CDR3 size: 14 residues. CDR1 and CDR2 (germline): SNHLY, FYNNEI. J gave up 2 bases and V 7 bases, and 7 bases lay outside the gene matches. The CDR3 bases are TGTGCCAGCATTGCCGAGCGGGGGACCTACGAGCAGTACTTC. This encodes CASIAERGTYEQYF.

This clonotype has a count of ten or more. The CDR3 nucleotides are TGTGCCAGCTCGCAATTGACCGGGACACCAAACACTGAAGCTTTCTTT. It specifies CASSQLTGTPNTEAFF. The rearrangement joins TRBV18 to TRBJ1-1; D perhaps matches TRBD1 (6 bases). Germline V gives CDR1 KGHSH, CDR2 LQKENI. V lost 6 bases, J lost 2 bases, and 19 bases lay in between. This CDR3 has 16 residues.

This clonotype has at least ten counts. The rearrangement joins TRBV29-1 to TRBJ1-5, with D possibly matching TRBD1 (5 bases). Germline CDR1 SQVTM, CDR2 ANQGSEA. V shed 5 bases and J shed 1 base, with 9 bases lying between them. The CDR3 covers 13 residues. CDR3 loop: CSVRGASNQPQHF. DNA of the CDR3: TGCAGCGTTAGAGGGGCGAGCAATCAGCCCCAGCATTTT. Using reference TRBV29-1 and TRBJ1-5 for the parts outside the CDR3, the full variable domain is SAVISQKPSRDICQRGTSLTIQCQVDSQVTMMFWYRQQPGQSLTLIATANQGSEATYESGFVIDKFPISRPNLTFSTLTVSNMSPEDSSIYLCSVRGASNQPQHFGDGTRLSIL.

The sample holds a few counts of this clonotype. The V call is TRBV19, the J call TRBJ2-7; 11 bases align to TRBD1. Germline CDR1 LNHDA, CDR2 SQIVND (reference sequence). This CDR3 is 15 amino acids long. V lost 5 bases to trimming and J lost 2 bases; unmatched junction nucleotides: 5. The CDR3 DNA is TGTGCCAGTAGTGGACCGGGACAGGGGGCCTACGAGCAGTACTTC. It encodes CASSGPGQGAYEQYF.

The sample holds many counts of this clonotype. The chain joins TRBV28 to TRBJ2-5, with D possibly matching TRBD2 (6 bases). The V and J ends lost 6 bases and 5 bases respectively, with 10 bases between them. Germline V gene sequence: CDR1 MDHEN, CDR2 SYDVKM. The CDR3 runs to 12 residues. CDR3 protein: CASRTSPETQYF. DNA for the CDR3: TGTGCCAGCAGGACTAGTCCGGAGACCCAGTACTTC.

With respect to this clonotype: The junction shows a germline mismatch at one end, possibly a read error. The V and J genes are TRBV4-3 and TRBJ1-1, with no clear D. This CDR3 is 15 amino acids long. Germline values: CDR1 LGHNA, CDR2 YSLEER. CDR3: CTSSHGFGMNTEAFF. The DNA of the CDR3 is TGCACCAGCAGCCATGGCTTCGGGATGAACACTGAAGCTTTCTTT.

The chain has TRBV29-1 and TRBJ1-2, with 7 bases matching TRBD1. This CDR3 has 16 residues. CDR1 SQVTM and CDR2 ANQGSEA come from the germline V gene. J lost 4 bases, V lost 4 bases, and 15 bases had no gene match. The CDR3 DNA is TGCAGCGTTGTTGGGTCGCCTAACAGGGGTTCCTATGGCTACACCTTC. This encodes CSVVGSPNRGSYGYTF.

This clonotype was detected a few times. The chain carries TRBV9 and TRBJ2-1; TRBD1 or TRBD2 may be the D gene (6 bases each). V was shortened by 3 bases and J by 0 bases, with 10 bases between the two germline ends. The CDR3 length is 15 residues. Germline-derived CDR1 and CDR2 are SGDLS and YYNGEE. The CDR3 sequence is CASSGGASSYNEQFF. In DNA, the CDR3 is TGTGCCAGCAGCGGGGGGGCCAGCTCCTACAATGAGCAGTTCTTC.

The table lists this clonotype with many counts. The J gene is TRBJ2-1, the V gene TRBV2; tentatively, D is TRBD2 (6 bases). The CDR3 extends over 15 amino acids. Trimming pared 6 bases from V and 7 bases from J, leaving 19 bases between. The germline V gene encodes CDR1 SNHLY and CDR2 FYNNEI. The CDR3 spells CASRRESGDSNEQFF. The DNA of the CDR3 is TGTGCCAGCAGGAGAGAGAGTGGGGACTCGAATGAGCAGTTCTTC.

This clonotype was seen repeatedly, ten times or more. The chain combines TRBV4-1 with TRBJ2-5; a possible D gene is TRBD1 (6 bases). The V and J ends lost 2 bases and 5 bases respectively, with 9 bases between them. The CDR3 covers 13 residues. In germline, CDR1 is MGHRA, CDR2 YSYEKL. CDR3 sequence: CASSQSQGETQYF. The CDR3 bases are TGCGCCAGCAGCCAAAGCCAGGGGGAGACCCAGTACTTC.

This clonotype was seen many times. The genes are TRBV20-1 and TRBJ1-1, with D possibly TRBD1 on 5 matching bases. The CDR3 has 14 amino acids. V lost 5 bases to trimming and J lost 0 bases, with 13 bases between them. Germline CDR1 DFQATT, CDR2 SNEGSKA (reference sequence). CDR3 protein: CSAFLTDMNTEAFF. CDR3 in DNA: TGCAGTGCTTTCCTGACAGATATGAACACTGAAGCTTTCTTT.

The rearrangement uses TRBV7-3 and TRBJ2-3; TRBD1 is a possible D gene (5 bases). The CDR3 sequence is 12 residues long. Germline V gene data show CDR1 as SGHTA and CDR2 as FQGTGA. Trimming removed 5 bases at V and 9 bases at J, with 12 bases between. In DNA form, the CDR3 reads TGTGCCAGCAGCGGTTTGGGGCCCACGCAGTATTTT. Protein: CASSGLGPTQYF.

Ten or more counts support this clonotype. The chain joins TRBV5-1 to TRBJ1-1; 7 bases are shared with TRBD1. The V and J ends lost 4 bases and 1 base, in that order; junction bases with no gene match: 10. Germline CDR1 and CDR2: SGHRS and YFSETQ. The CDR3 runs to 16 residues. The CDR3 is CASSPPYRGQNTEAFF. The DNA for the CDR3 is TGCGCCAGCAGCCCACCTTACAGGGGCCAGAACACTGAAGCTTTCTTT. Supplemented by reference TRBV5-1 and TRBJ1-1, the full variable domain reads KAGVTQTPRYLIKTRGQQVTLSCSPISGHRSVSWYQQTPGQGLQFLFEYFSETQRNKGNFPGRFSGRQFSNSRSEMNVSTLELGDSALYLCASSPPYRGQNTEAFFGQGTRLTVV.

This clonotype was observed a few times. This chain's CDR3 is CAWSVGTGRITEAFF. The CDR3 coding sequence is TGTGCCTGGAGTGTAGGAACAGGGCGGATCACTGAAGCTTTCTTT. The chain employs TRBV30 and TRBJ1-1, with D tentatively TRBD1 (6 bases). Germline V gene sequence: CDR1 GTSNPN, CDR2 SVGIG (reference sequence). V was pared by 0 bases and J by 4 bases, with 15 bases between. The CDR3 runs 15 residues.

The CDR3 region is CASRGDREIYTGELFF. In DNA, the CDR3 is TGTGCCAGCAGGGGGGACAGGGAGATTTACACCGGGGAGCTGTTTTTT. V is TRBV27 and J is TRBJ2-2; 9 bases align to TRBD1. The J segment lost 3 bases and the V segment lost 6 bases, leaving 8 bases of the junction unmatched. Looked up from germline, CDR1 is MNHEY and CDR2 is SMNVEV (reference sequence). The CDR3 contains 16 residues.

The chain combines TRBV4-1 with TRBJ2-7; the match to TRBD2 covers 8 bases. The germline gives CDR1 MGHRA, CDR2 YSYEKL. Trimming removed 4 bases from V and 4 bases from J; junction bases left unmatched: 9. This CDR3 region has 15 residues. CDR3 protein: CASSPQAAGEYEQYF. The CDR3 bases are TGCGCCAGCAGCCCCCAGGCAGCGGGAGAGTACGAGCAGTACTTC.

Notes on this clonotype: Possible read error: a much larger clone is one base away. The gene calls are TRBV2 and TRBJ1-1, with 7 positions matching TRBD1. CDR3 length equals 10 residues. With 10 bases clipped from V and 7 bases from J, the junction kept 3 bases outside the gene matches. Germline CDR1 SNHLY, CDR2 FYNNEI. CDR3 protein: CANRDSEAFF. Here the CDR3 DNA reads TGTGCCAACAGGGACAGTGAAGCTTTCTTT.

This clonotype has at least ten counts. The gene calls are TRBV20-1 and TRBJ1-1, with D possibly matching TRBD1 (6 bases). The V end lost 1 base, the J end lost 0 bases, and 12 bases lay between the germline ends. This CDR3 has 15 amino acids. CDR1 is DFQATT and CDR2 is SNEGSKA in the germline V gene (reference sequence). DNA of the CDR3: TGCAGTGCTAGAGTGGGGGGCGCGGTGAACACTGAAGCTTTCTTT. This gives the protein CSARVGGAVNTEAFF.